This record looks at one T cell receptor beta chain sequence and its context. Its matching antigen is unknown. Use of 60 Vbeta and 13 Jbeta primers characterized the PCR. The repertoire was sequenced with immunoSEQ multiplex PCR; TCRdb's copy has only in-frame clones and lacks some. Of under 200,000 clones in the sample, around 80% were seen once. The data belong to a study of cytomegalovirus exposure and HLA in healthy donors. Overall study context: Out of 170 million or so T cells, an earlier analysis found around 120 million unique TCR beta sequences in total. General observations from the study: The study had only CMV serostatus as immune exposure information. In a later analysis, CMV-associated beta chains were mostly HLA-associated, it appeared.

Looked up from germline, CDR1 is GTSNPN and CDR2 is SVGIG (reference sequence). This CDR3 contains 13 residues. V lost 2 bases and J lost 2, with 10 bases in between. The TCR was taken from a woman in her forties or fifties in good health and CMV-seronegative. The chain recombines TRBV30 with TRBJ2-7; D is unresolved. What was sequenced was PBMCs. This CDR3 reads CAWSLDTTYEQYF. CDR3 nucleotide sequence: TGTGCCTGGAGTCTCGACACAACCTACGAGCAGTACTTC.